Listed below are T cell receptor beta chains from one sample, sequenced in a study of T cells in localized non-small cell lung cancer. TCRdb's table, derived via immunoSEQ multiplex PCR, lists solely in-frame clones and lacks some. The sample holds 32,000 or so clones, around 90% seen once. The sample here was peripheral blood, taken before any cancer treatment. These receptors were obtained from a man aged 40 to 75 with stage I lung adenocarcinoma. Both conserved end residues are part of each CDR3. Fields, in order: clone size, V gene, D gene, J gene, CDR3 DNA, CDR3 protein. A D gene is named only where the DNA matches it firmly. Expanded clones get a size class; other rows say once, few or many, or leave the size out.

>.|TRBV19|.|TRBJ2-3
TGTGCCAGTAGTATAGGCACTGGGGGGAGCACAGATACGCAGTATTTT
CASSIGTGGSTDTQYF
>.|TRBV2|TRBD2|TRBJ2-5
TGTGCCAGCAGTGATTCCCAGACTAGCCGAGAGACCCAGTACTTC
CASSDSQTSRETQYF
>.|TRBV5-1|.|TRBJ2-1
TGCGCCAGCAGCTTGGCCGTGGGGAGCTCCTACAATGAGCAGTTCTTC
CASSLAVGSSYNEQFF
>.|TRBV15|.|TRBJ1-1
TGTGCCACCAGCAGAGAGACAGATCGGGCTTTCTTT
CATSRETDRAFF
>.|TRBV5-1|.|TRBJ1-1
TGCGCCAGCAGCAACCGAGGGGCCTTGAACACTGAAGCTTTCTTT
CASSNRGALNTEAFF
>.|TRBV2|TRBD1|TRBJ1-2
TGTGCCAGCAGCGATGACAGGGACTATGGCTACACCTTC
CASSDDRDYGYTF
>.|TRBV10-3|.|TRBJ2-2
TGTGCCACTCAGTGGGGCGCAGAGAACACCGGGGAGCTGTTTTTT
CATQWGAENTGELFF
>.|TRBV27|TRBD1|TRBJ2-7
TGTGCCAGCAGTTTAAGGGAACCGGGACAGGGCTACGAGCAGTACTTC
CASSLREPGQGYEQYF
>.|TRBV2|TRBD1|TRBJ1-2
TGTGCCAGCGGGACAGGGCCAGGTGGCTACACCTTC
CASGTGPGGYTF
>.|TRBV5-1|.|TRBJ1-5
TGCGCCAGCAGCTTGGATCGGGGAAATCAGCCCCAGCATTTT
CASSLDRGNQPQHF
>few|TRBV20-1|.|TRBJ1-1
TGCAGTGCTTTGGGAAGCGCTGAAGCTTTCTTT
CSALGSAEAFF
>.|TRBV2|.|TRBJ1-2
TGTGCCAGCAGCACTGGAGGCTATGGCTACACCTTC
CASSTGGYGYTF
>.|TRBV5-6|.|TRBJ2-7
TGTGCCAGCAGCCCACCCGGGACTGCAGGCTACGAGCAGTACTTC
CASSPPGTAGYEQYF
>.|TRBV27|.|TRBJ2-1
TGTGCCAGCAGTTTACCTTCCAATGAGCAGTTCTTC
CASSLPSNEQFF
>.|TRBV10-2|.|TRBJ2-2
TGCGCCAGTAGTCTTTTCACCGGGGAGCTGTTTTTT
CASSLFTGELFF
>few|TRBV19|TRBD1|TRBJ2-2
TGTGCCAGTAGTATCAGGACAGGGGCGAACACCGGGGAGCTGTTTTTT
CASSIRTGANTGELFF
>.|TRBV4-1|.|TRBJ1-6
TGCGCCAGCAGCCAGGCAACAGGGCGACGGAATTCACCCCTCCACTTT
CASSQATGRRNSPLHF
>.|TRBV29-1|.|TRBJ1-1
TGCAGCGTTGGAAGGGAAATGAACACTGAAGCTTTCTTT
CSVGREMNTEAFF
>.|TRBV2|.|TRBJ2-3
TGTGCCAGCAGTGCGAAGCAGCCTGATACGCAGTATTTT
CASSAKQPDTQYF